One and the same sample provided the 19 T cell receptor beta chains below, sequenced in a study of cytomegalovirus exposure and HLA in healthy donors. The PCR contained 60 Vbeta and 13 Jbeta primers. Clones were read by immunoSEQ multiplex PCR, and TCRdb kept only the in-frame ones, dropping some. The table lists nearly 200,000 clones, 75% to 90% of them singletons. The sequencing sample was made of PBMCs. These receptor sequences come from a man aged 25-40 years in good health and CMV-seronegative.

This chain links TRBV7-2 with TRBJ1-1; perhaps TRBD1 as D (6 bases). The CDR3 consists of 14 residues. Germline V gives CDR1 SGHTA, CDR2 FQGNSA. Trimming shortened V by 3 bases and J by 4 bases, and 12 bases separated the two germline ends. CDR3 coding DNA: TGTGCCAGCAGCTTTACAGGGACCGGCACTGAAGCTTTCTTT. Translating it yields CASSFTGTGTEAFF. The whole variable domain, remainder taken from reference TRBV7-2 and TRBJ1-1, is GAGVSQSPSNKVTEKGKDVELRCDPISGHTALYWYRQSLGQGLEFLIYFQGNSAPDKSGLPSDRFSAERTGGSVSTLTIQRTQQEDSAVYLCASSFTGTGTEAFFGQGTRLTVV.

The V and J genes are TRBV6-5 and TRBJ2-7; 8 nucleotides line up with TRBD1. V dropped 5 bases and J dropped 2; count of bases not matched to a gene: 2. The length of the CDR3 is 13 residues. Per the germline V gene, CDR1 is MNHEY and CDR2 is SVGAGI. CDR3 sequence (DNA): TGTGCCAGCAGTGACAGGGGCCCCTACGAGCAGTACTTC. Its translation: CASSDRGPYEQYF.

The chain recombines TRBV19 with TRBJ2-1; the D is unclear. V lost 2 bases to trimming and J lost 3 bases, with 5 bases between them. The CDR3 has 13 residues. CDR1 LNHDA and CDR2 SQIVND come from the germline V gene (reference sequence). The CDR3: CASSINHYNEQFF. Written as DNA, the CDR3 is TGTGCCAGTAGTATAAATCACTACAATGAGCAGTTCTTC.

The sample holds a few counts of this clone. V gene TRBV14 combines with J gene TRBJ1-5; the D is unclear. This CDR3 has 14 amino acids. Per the germline V gene, CDR1 is SGHDN and CDR2 is FVKESK. V dropped 1 base and J dropped 3 bases, with 7 bases sitting between them. Here the CDR3 reads CASSQGPFNQPQHF. The CDR3 bases are TGTGCCAGCAGCCAAGGGCCGTTCAATCAGCCCCAGCATTTT.

This clone was counted once. The rearrangement uses TRBV7-9 and TRBJ1-1, with 8 nucleotides matching TRBD1. The ends lost 6 bases at V and 10 bases at J; junction bases unmatched: 4. The CDR3 contains 11 residues. Germline values: CDR1 SEHNR, CDR2 FQNEAQ (reference sequence). The CDR3 here is CASSPGQGAFF. The CDR3 DNA reads as TGTGCCAGCAGTCCCGGACAGGGAGCTTTCTTT.

V gene TRBV2 combines with J gene TRBJ2-2; 7 nucleotides agree with TRBD1. Germline trimming cut 7 bases from V and 5 bases from J; bases unmatched to any gene: 4. Germline loops: CDR1 SNHLY, CDR2 FYNNEI. The CDR3 covers 13 residues. The CDR3 nucleotides are TGTGCCAGCAAGACAGGGATGACCGGGGAGCTGTTTTTT. Translating it yields CASKTGMTGELFF.

This sequence joins TRBV9 and TRBJ2-3, with D possibly matching TRBD2 (6 bases). In germline, CDR1 is SGDLS, CDR2 YYNGEE. Trimming removed 3 bases at V and 6 bases at J, with 17 bases between. This CDR3 spans 15 amino acids. CDR3 DNA sequence: TGTGCCAGCAGCGCCCTCGGGGGAAGGGCCGATACGCAGTATTTT. Amino acids: CASSALGGRADTQYF.

The genes are TRBV4-1 and TRBJ1-5, with a tentative D call TRBD1 (5 bases). Trimming pared 0 bases from V and 5 bases from J, leaving 17 bases between. CDR1 and CDR2 (germline): MGHRA, YSYEKL. The CDR3 has 17 residues. The CDR3 protein is CASSQESTGQNYQPQHF. CDR3 sequence (DNA): TGCGCCAGCAGCCAAGAAAGCACAGGTCAGAACTATCAGCCCCAGCATTTT.

J is TRBJ2-7 and V is TRBV6-5, with a tentative D call TRBD1 (7 bases). The V gene's germline CDR1 is MNHEY and CDR2 SVGAGI. Trimming left V 6 bases short and J 0 bases short, with 12 bases between. The CDR3 sequence is 14 residues long. As DNA, the CDR3 is TGTGCCAGCAGACCCCAGGGGGGCTCCTACGAGCAGTACTTC. Encoded protein: CASRPQGGSYEQYF.

This CDR3 is CASSYSPGSGANVLTF. The CDR3 nucleotides read TGTGCCAGCAGTTACTCCCCCGGCTCTGGGGCCAACGTCCTGACTTTC. This chain connects TRBV6-5 to TRBJ2-6; no clear D. This CDR3 is built from 16 residues. Germline V lookup: CDR1 MNHEY, CDR2 SVGAGI. Trimming stripped 0 bases from V and 0 bases from J, with 6 bases between.

V gene TRBV28 combines with J gene TRBJ2-2; TRBD1 matches 9 bases. Germline V gene sequence: CDR1 MDHEN, CDR2 SYDVKM. The CDR3 spans 16 residues. V shed 3 bases and J 5 bases; nucleotides not matched to a gene: 7. The CDR3 nucleotides are TGTGCCAGCAGTTTCATACAGGGGGCAGGAACCGGGGAGCTGTTTTTT. This codes for CASSFIQGAGTGELFF.

This rearrangement joins TRBV5-6 to TRBJ2-3, with D perhaps TRBD1 (5 bases). CDR1 and CDR2 from the germline V gene are SGHDT and YYEEEE. V was trimmed by 2 bases and J by 8 bases, leaving 18 bases between them. The CDR3 length is 15 residues. This CDR3 is CASSFETENWATQYF. The CDR3 nucleotides are TGTGCCAGCAGCTTCGAGACAGAGAATTGGGCTACGCAGTATTTT. The whole variable domain, filled in from reference TRBV5-6 and TRBJ2-3, reads DAGVTQSPTHLIKTRGQQVTLRCSPKSGHDTVSWYQQALGQGPQFIFQYYEEEERQRGNFPDRFSGHQFPNYSSELNVNALLLGDSALYLCASSFETENWATQYFGPGTRLTVL.

V is TRBV5-1 and J is TRBJ2-2; 10 nucleotides agree with TRBD2. This CDR3 spans 16 amino acids. Germline-derived CDR1 and CDR2 are SGHRS and YFSETQ. V shed 0 bases, J shed 7 bases, and the junction held 6 bases outside the gene matches. CDR3 nucleotides: TGCGCCAGCAGCTTGGTCGGTAGCGGGAGGCTCGGGGAGCTGTTTTTT. Its protein is CASSLVGSGRLGELFF.

This rearrangement joins TRBV30 to TRBJ2-3, with D maybe TRBD1 (5 bases). Germline CDR1 GTSNPN, CDR2 SVGIG (reference sequence). The CDR3 sequence is 16 residues long. V was pared by 2 bases and J by 2 bases, with 17 bases between. In nucleotides, the CDR3 is TGTGCCTGGAGTCACGCCCCGGACACTCTCACAGATACGCAGTATTTT. This encodes CAWSHAPDTLTDTQYF.

The V gene is TRBV29-1, the J gene TRBJ2-5; TRBD2 might be the D (7 bases). The CDR3 totals 16 residues. V lost 0 bases and J 4 bases, leaving 18 bases between the germline ends. In germline, CDR1 is SQVTM, CDR2 ANQGSEA. This chain's CDR3 is CSVEDPRWGGGETQYF. The CDR3 DNA follows: TGCAGCGTTGAAGATCCGAGATGGGGAGGGGGAGAGACCCAGTACTTC.

Worth noting for this clone: A junction end diverges from the germline sequence, so it may reflect a read error. The chain has TRBV7-9 and TRBJ2-7; 9 nucleotides match TRBD2. CDR1 and CDR2 from the germline V gene are SEHNR and FQNEAQ (reference sequence). This CDR3 is built from 19 residues. The CDR3 spells CSSSQWGGSGSVSSYEQYF. CDR3 bases: TGTTCCAGCAGCCAGTGGGGAGGTAGCGGGAGCGTCAGCTCCTACGAGCAGTACTTC.

The J gene is TRBJ2-2, the V gene TRBV11-1, with TRBD2 as a possible D gene (5 bases). Trimming took off 0 bases at V and 1 base at J, with 6 bases between the two ends. This CDR3 region has 15 residues. Germline CDR1 is SGHAT and CDR2 is FQDESV (reference sequence). The CDR3 protein is CASSLAGGNTGELFF. The CDR3 DNA reads TGTGCCAGCAGCTTAGCCGGAGGGAACACCGGGGAGCTGTTTTTT.

The chain couples TRBV15 to TRBJ1-4; 8 bases map to TRBD1. Trimming cost V 3 bases and J 8 bases; bases outside gene matches: 5. The germline V gene encodes CDR1 LNHNV and CDR2 YYDKDF (reference sequence). The CDR3 length is 14 residues. CDR3 residues: CATSRDRDSEKLFF. The CDR3 DNA reads TGTGCCACCAGCAGGGACAGGGATAGCGAAAAACTGTTTTTT. Looking up the rest from reference TRBV15 and TRBJ1-4 gives the full variable domain: DAMVIQNPRYQVTQFGKPVTLSCSQTLNHNVMYWYQQKSSQAPKLLFHYYDKDFNNEADTPDNFQSRRPNTSFCFLDIRSPGLGDTAMYLCATSRDRDSEKLFFGSGTQLSVL.

The rearrangement uses TRBV2 and TRBJ1-1; tentatively, D is TRBD1 (5 bases). The germline gives CDR1 SNHLY, CDR2 FYNNEI. Between the trimmed V and J ends, which lost 7 bases and 6 bases, there was a span of 18 bases. The CDR3 runs to 14 residues. CDR3 nucleotide sequence: TGTGCCAGCAAGGGGTACGGCCTCGGATCTGAAGCTTTCTTT. It is translated as CASKGYGLGSEAFF.